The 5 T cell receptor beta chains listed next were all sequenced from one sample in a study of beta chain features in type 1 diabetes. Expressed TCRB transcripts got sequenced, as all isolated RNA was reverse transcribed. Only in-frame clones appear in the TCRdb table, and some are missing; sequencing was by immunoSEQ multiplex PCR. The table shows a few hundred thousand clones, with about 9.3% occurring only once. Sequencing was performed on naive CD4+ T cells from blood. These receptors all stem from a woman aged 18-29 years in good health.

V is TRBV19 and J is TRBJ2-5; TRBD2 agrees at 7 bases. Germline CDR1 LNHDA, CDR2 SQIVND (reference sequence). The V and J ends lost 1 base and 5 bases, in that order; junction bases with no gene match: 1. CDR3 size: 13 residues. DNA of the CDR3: TGTGCCAGTAGTATAGGAGCGGGGGAGACCCAGTACTTC. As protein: CASSIGAGETQYF. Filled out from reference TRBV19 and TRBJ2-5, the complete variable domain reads DGGITQSPKYLFRKEGQNVTLSCEQNLNHDAMYWYRQDPGQGLRLIYYSQIVNDFQKGDIAEGYSVSREKKESFPLTVTSAQKNPTAFYLCASSIGAGETQYFGPGTRLLVL.

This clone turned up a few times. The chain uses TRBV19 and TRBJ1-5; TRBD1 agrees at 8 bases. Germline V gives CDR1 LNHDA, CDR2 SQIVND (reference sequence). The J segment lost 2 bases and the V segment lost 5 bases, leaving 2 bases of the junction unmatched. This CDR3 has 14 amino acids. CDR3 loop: CASSPGQGNQPQHF. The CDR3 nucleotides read TGTGCCAGTAGTCCGGGACAGGGCAATCAGCCCCAGCATTTT.

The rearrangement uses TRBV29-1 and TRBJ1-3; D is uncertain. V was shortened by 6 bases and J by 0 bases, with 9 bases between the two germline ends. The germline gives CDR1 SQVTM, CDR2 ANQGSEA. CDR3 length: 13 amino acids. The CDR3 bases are TGCAGCGTCCGGCGGGGCTCTGGAAACACCATATATTTT. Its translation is CSVRRGSGNTIYF.

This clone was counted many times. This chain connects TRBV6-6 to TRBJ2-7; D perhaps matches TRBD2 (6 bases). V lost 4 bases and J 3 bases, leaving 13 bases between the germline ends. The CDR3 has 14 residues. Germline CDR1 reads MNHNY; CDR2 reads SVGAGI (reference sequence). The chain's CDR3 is CASSFIAGNYEQYF. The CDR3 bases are TGTGCCAGCAGTTTCATCGCGGGGAACTACGAGCAGTACTTC.

CDR3 protein: CAWGRPDGRGGMQYF. The CDR3 coding sequence is TGTGCCTGGGGGCGACCGGACGGCCGCGGGGGGATGCAGTACTTC. The chain employs TRBV30 and TRBJ2-7; 8 bases align to TRBD2. This CDR3 has 15 residues. The V gene end was trimmed by 5 bases and the J gene end by 9 bases; junction bases not matched to a gene: 18. Germline V gene data show CDR1 as GTSNPN and CDR2 as SVGIG (reference sequence).